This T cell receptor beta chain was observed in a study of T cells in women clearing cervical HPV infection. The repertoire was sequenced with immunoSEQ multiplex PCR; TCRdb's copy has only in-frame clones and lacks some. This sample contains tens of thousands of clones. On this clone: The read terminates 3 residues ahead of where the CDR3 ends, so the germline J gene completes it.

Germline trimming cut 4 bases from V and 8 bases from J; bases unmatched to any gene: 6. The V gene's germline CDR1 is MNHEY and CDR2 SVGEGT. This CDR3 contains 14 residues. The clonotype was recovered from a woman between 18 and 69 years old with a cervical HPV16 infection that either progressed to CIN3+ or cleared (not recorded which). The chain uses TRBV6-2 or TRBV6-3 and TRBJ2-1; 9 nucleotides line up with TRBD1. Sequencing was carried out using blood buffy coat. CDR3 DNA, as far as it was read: TGTGCCAGCAGTTTCGGACAGGGGAGATATGAG. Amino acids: CASSFGQGRYE. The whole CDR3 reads CASSFGQGRYEQFF.